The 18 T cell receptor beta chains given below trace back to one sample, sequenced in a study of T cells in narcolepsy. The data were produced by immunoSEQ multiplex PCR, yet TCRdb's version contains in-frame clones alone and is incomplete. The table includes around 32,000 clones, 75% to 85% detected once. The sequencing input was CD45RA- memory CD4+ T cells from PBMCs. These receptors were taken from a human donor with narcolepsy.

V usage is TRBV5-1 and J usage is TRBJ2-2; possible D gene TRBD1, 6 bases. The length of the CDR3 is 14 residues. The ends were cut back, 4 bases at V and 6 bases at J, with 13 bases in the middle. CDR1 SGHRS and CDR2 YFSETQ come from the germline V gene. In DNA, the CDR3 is TGCGCCAGCAGCCTGGACAAGGGGGCCGGGGAGCTGTTTTTT. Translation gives CASSLDKGAGELFF.

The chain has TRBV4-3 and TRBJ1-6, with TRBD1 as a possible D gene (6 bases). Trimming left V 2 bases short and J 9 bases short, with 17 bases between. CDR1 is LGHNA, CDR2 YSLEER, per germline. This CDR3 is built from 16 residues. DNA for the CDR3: TGCGCCAGCAGCCAATACGCGTACAGGGTCAGTTCACCCCTCCACTTT. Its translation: CASSQYAYRVSSPLHF.

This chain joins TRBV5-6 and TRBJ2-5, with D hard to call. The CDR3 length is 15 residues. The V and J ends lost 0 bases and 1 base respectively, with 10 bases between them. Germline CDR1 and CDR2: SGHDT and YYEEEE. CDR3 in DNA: TGTGCCAGCAGCTTGGATAGCTGGGTCCAAGAGACCCAGTACTTC. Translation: CASSLDSWVQETQYF.

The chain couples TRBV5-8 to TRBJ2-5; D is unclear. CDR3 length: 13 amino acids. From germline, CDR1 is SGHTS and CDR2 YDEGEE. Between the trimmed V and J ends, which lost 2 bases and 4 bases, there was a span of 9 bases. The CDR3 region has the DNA TGTGCCAGCAGCTTAAGGGCACGAGAGACCCAGTACTTC. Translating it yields CASSLRARETQYF.

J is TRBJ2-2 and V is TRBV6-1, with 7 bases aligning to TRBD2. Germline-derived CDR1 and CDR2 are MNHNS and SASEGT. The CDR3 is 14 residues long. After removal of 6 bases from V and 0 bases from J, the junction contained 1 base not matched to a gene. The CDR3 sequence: CASSAGANTGELFF. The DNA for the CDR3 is TGTGCCAGCAGCGCGGGGGCGAACACCGGGGAGCTGTTTTTT.

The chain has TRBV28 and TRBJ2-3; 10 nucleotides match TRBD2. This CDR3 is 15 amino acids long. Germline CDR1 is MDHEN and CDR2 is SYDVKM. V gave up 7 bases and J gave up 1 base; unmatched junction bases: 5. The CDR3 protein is CASMSLAGRTDTQYF. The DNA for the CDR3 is TGTGCCAGCATGTCACTAGCGGGACGCACAGATACGCAGTATTTT.

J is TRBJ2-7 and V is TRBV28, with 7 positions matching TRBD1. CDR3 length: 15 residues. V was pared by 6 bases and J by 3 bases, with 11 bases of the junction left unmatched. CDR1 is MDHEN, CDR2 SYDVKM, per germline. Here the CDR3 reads CASSRGQATGYEQYF. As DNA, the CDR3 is TGTGCCAGCAGCAGAGGACAGGCTACCGGCTACGAGCAGTACTTC.

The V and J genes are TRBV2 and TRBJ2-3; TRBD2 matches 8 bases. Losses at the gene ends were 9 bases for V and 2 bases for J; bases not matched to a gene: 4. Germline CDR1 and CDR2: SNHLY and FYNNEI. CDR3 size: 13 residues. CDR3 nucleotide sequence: TGTGCCAGGGGAGCGGGGGCCACAGATACGCAGTATTTT. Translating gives CARGAGATDTQYF.

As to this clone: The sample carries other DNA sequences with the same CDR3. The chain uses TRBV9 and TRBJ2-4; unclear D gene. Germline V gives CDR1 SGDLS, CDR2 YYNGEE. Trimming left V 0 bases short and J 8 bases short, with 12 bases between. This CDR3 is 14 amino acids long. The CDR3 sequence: CASSVGVGSYIQYF. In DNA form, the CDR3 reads TGTGCCAGCAGCGTAGGTGTAGGGTCGTACATTCAGTACTTC.

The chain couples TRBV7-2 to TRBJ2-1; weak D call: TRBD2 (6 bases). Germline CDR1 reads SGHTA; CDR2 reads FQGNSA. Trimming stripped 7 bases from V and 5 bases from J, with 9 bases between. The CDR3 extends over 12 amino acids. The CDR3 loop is CASKTGDNEQFF. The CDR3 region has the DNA TGTGCCAGCAAGACGGGGGACAATGAGCAGTTCTTC. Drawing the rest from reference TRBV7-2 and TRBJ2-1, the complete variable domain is GAGVSQSPSNKVTEKGKDVELRCDPISGHTALYWYRQSLGQGLEFLIYFQGNSAPDKSGLPSDRFSAERTGGSVSTLTIQRTQQEDSAVYLCASKTGDNEQFFGPGTRLTVL.

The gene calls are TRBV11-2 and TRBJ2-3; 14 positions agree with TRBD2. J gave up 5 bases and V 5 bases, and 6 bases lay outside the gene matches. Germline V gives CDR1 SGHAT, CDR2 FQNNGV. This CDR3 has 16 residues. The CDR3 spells CASSLGTSGSEDTQYF. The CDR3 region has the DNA TGTGCCAGCAGCCTCGGGACTAGCGGGAGTGAAGATACGCAGTATTTT.

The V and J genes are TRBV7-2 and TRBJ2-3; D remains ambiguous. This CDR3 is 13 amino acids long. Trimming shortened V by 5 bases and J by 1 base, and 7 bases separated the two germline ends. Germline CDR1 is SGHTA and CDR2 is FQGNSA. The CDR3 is CASSLGRTDTQYF. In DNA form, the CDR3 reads TGTGCCAGCAGCCTTGGACGCACAGATACGCAGTATTTT.

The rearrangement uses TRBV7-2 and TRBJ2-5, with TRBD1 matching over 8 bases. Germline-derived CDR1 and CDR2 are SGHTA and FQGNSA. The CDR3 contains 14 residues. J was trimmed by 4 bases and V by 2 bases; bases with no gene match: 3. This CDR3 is CASSLQGARETQYF. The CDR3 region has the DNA TGTGCCAGCAGCTTACAGGGGGCGCGAGAGACCCAGTACTTC.

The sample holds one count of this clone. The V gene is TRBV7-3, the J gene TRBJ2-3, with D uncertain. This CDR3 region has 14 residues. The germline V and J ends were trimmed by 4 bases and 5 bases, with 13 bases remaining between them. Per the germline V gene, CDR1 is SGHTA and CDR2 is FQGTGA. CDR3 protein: CASSSGLRVDTQYF. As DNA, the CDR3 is TGTGCCAGCAGCTCTGGGCTTCGCGTAGATACGCAGTATTTT. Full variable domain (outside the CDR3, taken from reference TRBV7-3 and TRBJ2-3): GAGVSQTPSNKVTEKGKYVELRCDPISGHTALYWYRQSLGQGPEFLIYFQGTGAADDSGLPNDRFFAVRPEGSVSTLKIQRTERGDSAVYLCASSSGLRVDTQYFGPGTRLTVL.

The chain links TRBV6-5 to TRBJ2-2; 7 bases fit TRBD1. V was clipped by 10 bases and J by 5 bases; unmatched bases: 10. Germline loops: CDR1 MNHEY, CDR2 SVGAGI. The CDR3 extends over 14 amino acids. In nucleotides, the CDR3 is TGTGCCACCAAGGCAGGGGGAAGTACCGGGGAGCTGTTTTTT. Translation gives CATKAGGSTGELFF.

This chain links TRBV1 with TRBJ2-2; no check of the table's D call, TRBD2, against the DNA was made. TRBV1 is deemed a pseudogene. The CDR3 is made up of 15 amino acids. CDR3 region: CTSSQSSENTGELFF. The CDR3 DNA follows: TGCACCAGCAGCCAATCTAGCGAGAACACCGGGGAGCTGTTTTTT.

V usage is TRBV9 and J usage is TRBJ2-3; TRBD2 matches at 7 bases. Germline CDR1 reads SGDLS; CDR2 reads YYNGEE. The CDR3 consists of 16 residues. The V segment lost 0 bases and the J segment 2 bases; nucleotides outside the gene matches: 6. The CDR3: CASSVGAAGITDTQYF. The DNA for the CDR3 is TGTGCCAGCAGCGTAGGCGCAGCGGGGATCACAGATACGCAGTATTTT.

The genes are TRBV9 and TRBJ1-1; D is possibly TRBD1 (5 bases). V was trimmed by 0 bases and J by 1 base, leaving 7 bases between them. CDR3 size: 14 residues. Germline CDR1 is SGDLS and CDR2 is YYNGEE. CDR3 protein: CASSVGQGNTEAFF. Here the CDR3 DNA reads TGTGCCAGCAGCGTAGGTCAGGGGAACACTGAAGCTTTCTTT. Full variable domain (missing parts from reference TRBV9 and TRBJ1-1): DSGVTQTPKHLITATGQRVTLRCSPRSGDLSVYWYQQSLDQGLQFLIQYYNGEERAKGNILERFSAQQFPDLHSELNLSSLELGDSALYFCASSVGQGNTEAFFGQGTRLTVV.